The 29 T cell receptor beta chains in this list originate from one sample, sequenced in a study of cytomegalovirus exposure and HLA in healthy donors. The study ran its PCR with 60 Vbeta and 13 Jbeta primers. This table comes from immunoSEQ multiplex PCR, and its TCRdb copy is limited to in-frame clones, with some not included. This table has about 150,000 clones, around 85% appearing once. The sample comprised PBMCs. These receptor sequences come from a woman between 25 and 40 years old in good health and CMV-seronegative.

The rearrangement links TRBV2 to TRBJ1-5; no firm D call. This CDR3 has 13 residues. Germline V gene data show CDR1 as SNHLY and CDR2 as FYNNEI. Trimming took off 0 bases at V and 6 bases at J, with 6 bases between the two ends. CDR3 DNA: TGTGCCAGCAGTGAAGCGTGGAGTCAGCCCCAGCATTTT. The encoded protein is CASSEAWSQPQHF.

The chain combines TRBV21-1 with TRBJ1-5; the table assigns TRBD1, which was not confirmed against the DNA. TRBV21-1 is classified as a pseudogene. The CDR3 is 18 amino acids. The CDR3 loop reads CASSKKGVDRPPSQPQHF. CDR3 coding DNA: TGTGCCAGCAGCAAAAAAGGTGTGGACAGGCCCCCAAGTCAGCCCCAGCATTTT.

This chain joins TRBV5-8 and TRBJ1-3; D gene unclear. The CDR3 sequence is 16 residues long. Trimming pared 1 base from V and 0 bases from J, leaving 11 bases between. Germline CDR1 is SGHTS and CDR2 is YDEGEE. This chain's CDR3 is CASSLMELSSGNTIYF. The CDR3, as DNA: TGTGCCAGCAGCTTGATGGAGCTCAGCTCTGGAAACACCATATATTTT.

The chain has TRBV5-4 and TRBJ1-1; maybe TRBD1 (6 bases). The CDR3 is 17 amino acids. Germline V gene sequence: CDR1 SGHNT, CDR2 YYREEE (reference sequence). Trimming took off 4 bases at V and 1 base at J, with 20 bases between the two ends. For the CDR3, the DNA is TGTGCCAGCAGCCCCGGCCCCGCAGGGGCCCCGAACACTGAAGCTTTCTTT. Translated: CASSPGPAGAPNTEAFF.

The chain is built from TRBV18 and TRBJ1-3; maybe TRBD1 (6 bases). The length of the CDR3 is 17 residues. With 1 base removed from V and 0 bases from J, the gap between germline ends came to 13 bases. Germline V gene lookup returns CDR1 KGHSH and CDR2 LQKENI. The CDR3 region is CASSPRARDISGNTIYF. CDR3 nucleotide sequence: TGTGCCAGCTCACCACGGGCCAGGGACATCTCTGGAAACACCATATATTTT.

Turning to this clone: The sample carries other DNA sequences with the same CDR3. This chain uses TRBV18 with TRBJ1-2; TRBD1 is a possible D gene (6 bases). The CDR3 is 14 residues long. V lost 3 bases to trimming and J lost 0 bases, with 8 bases between them. The germline V gene encodes CDR1 KGHSH and CDR2 LQKENI. DNA for the CDR3: TGTGCCAGCTCACCTGGGACATCTAACTATGGCTACACCTTC. Translation: CASSPGTSNYGYTF.

This rearrangement joins TRBV27 to TRBJ2-7; possibly TRBD2 for D (5 bases). CDR1 is MNHEY and CDR2 is SMNVEV in the germline V gene (reference sequence). The CDR3 spans 13 residues. Trimming removed 1 base from V and 3 bases from J, with 7 bases in between. The CDR3 spells CASSLYGGYEQYF. CDR3 in DNA: TGTGCCAGCAGTTTATACGGAGGCTACGAGCAGTACTTC.

This chain uses TRBV7-8 with TRBJ2-3; D may be TRBD1 (6 bases). Trimming shortened V by 3 bases and J by 1 base, and 11 bases separated the two germline ends. Germline V gene sequence: CDR1 SGHVS, CDR2 FQNEAQ. This CDR3 is 15 amino acids long. CDR3 amino acids: CASSFNRDRTDTQYF. Written as DNA, the CDR3 is TGTGCCAGCAGCTTCAACAGGGACCGCACAGATACGCAGTATTTT.

The genes are TRBV20-1 and TRBJ1-3, with D hard to call. CDR1 and CDR2 from the germline V gene are DFQATT and SNEGSKA (reference sequence). The ends were cut back, 6 bases at V and 9 bases at J, with 12 bases in the middle. The CDR3 sequence is 11 residues long. CDR3 in DNA: TGCAGTGCAGTTGGAGAACGCACCATATATTTT. This sequence encodes CSAVGERTIYF.

Comments on this clone: One junction end disagrees with the germline gene, perhaps due to a read error. This chain uses TRBV9 with TRBJ2-7; 9 bases line up with TRBD2. The CDR3 sequence is 16 residues long. Germline V gene sequence: CDR1 SGDLS, CDR2 YYNGEE. CDR3 coding DNA: TGTGTCAGCAGCGTAAAAGGTAGCGGGGGAGTTTACGAGCAGTACTTC. This gives the protein CVSSVKGSGGVYEQYF. The whole variable domain, filled in from reference TRBV9 and TRBJ2-7, reads DSGVTQTPKHLITATGQRVTLRCSPRSGDLSVYWYQQSLDQGLQFLIQYYNGEERAKGNILERFSAQQFPDLHSELNLSSLELGDSALYFCVSSVKGSGGVYEQYFGPGTRLTVT.

The CDR3 is CASSGSARETDTQYF. The CDR3 coding sequence is TGTGCCAGCAGTGGGTCCGCTCGGGAGACAGATACGCAGTATTTT. The chain couples TRBV6-6 to TRBJ2-3; weak D call: TRBD2 (6 bases). The ends were cut back, 5 bases at V and 3 bases at J, with 15 bases in the middle. In germline, CDR1 is MNHNY, CDR2 SVGAGI (reference sequence). The CDR3 sequence is 15 residues long.

CDR3 residues: CASSLAGGTGELFF. In nucleotides, the CDR3 is TGTGCCAGCAGCTTAGCGGGGGGCACCGGGGAGCTGTTTTTT. The rearrangement links TRBV7-7 to TRBJ2-2; tentatively, D is TRBD2 (6 bases). The CDR3 runs 14 residues. V lost 0 bases and J 4 bases, leaving 6 bases between the germline ends. The V gene's germline CDR1 is SSHAT and CDR2 FNYEAQ (reference sequence).

The chain combines TRBV7-2 with TRBJ1-4, with D maybe TRBD1 (6 bases). The CDR3 runs 19 residues. In germline, CDR1 is SGHTA, CDR2 FQGNSA. Trimming took 8 bases from V and 0 from J, leaving 25 bases between them. CDR3 in amino acids: CASQATGTGPPATNEKLFF. The CDR3 bases are TGTGCCAGCCAGGCAACCGGAACAGGGCCCCCTGCAACTAATGAAAAACTGTTTTTT.

As to this clone: At one of its ends the junction is not consistent with the germline gene, which may arise from a read error. The genes are TRBV7-9 and TRBJ2-1, with TRBD1 matching over 8 bases. The CDR3 totals 16 residues. CDR1 and CDR2 (germline): SEHNR, FQNEAQ (reference sequence). The CDR3 sequence is CSSSPPSDRGYNEQFF. In DNA, the CDR3 is TGTTCCAGCAGCCCCCCAAGCGACAGGGGCTACAATGAGCAGTTCTTC.

This chain connects TRBV28 to TRBJ1-2; 8 bases match TRBD1. Per germline, CDR1 MDHEN and CDR2 SYDVKM. The CDR3 runs to 17 residues. V lost 8 bases and J lost 4; bases outside the gene matches: 18. The CDR3 sequence: CASRDWTGIKGAYGYTF. In nucleotides, the CDR3 is TGTGCCAGCCGGGATTGGACAGGGATCAAGGGGGCCTATGGCTACACCTTC.

This clone was found a few times. The rearrangement joins TRBV29-1 to TRBJ2-1; 10 bases map to TRBD2. V shed 6 bases and J 7 bases; nucleotides not matched to a gene: 9. CDR3 length equals 14 residues. The germline CDR1 and CDR2 sequences are SQVTM and ANQGSEA. In DNA, the CDR3 is TGCAGCGTCATTATTAGCGGGGGGTCGAATGAGCAGTTCTTC. Protein sequence: CSVIISGGSNEQFF.

This chain connects TRBV5-6 to TRBJ1-4; no firm D call. Germline assignment: CDR1 SGHDT and CDR2 YYEEEE. The length of the CDR3 is 14 residues. V lost 2 bases and J 5 bases, leaving 10 bases between the germline ends. The CDR3: CASSLDTSNEKLFF. Written as DNA, the CDR3 is TGTGCCAGCAGCTTAGACACCTCCAATGAAAAACTGTTTTTT.

In DNA, the CDR3 is TGCGCCAGCAGCCAAGGGGAGAATTCACCCCTCCACTTT. Residues: CASSQGENSPLHF. The V and J genes are TRBV4-1 and TRBJ1-6; D ambiguous. The germline gives CDR1 MGHRA, CDR2 YSYEKL. This CDR3 is built from 13 residues. The V end was cut by 1 base, the J end by 7 bases, with 5 bases between.

The chain links TRBV19 to TRBJ2-2, with 7 positions matching TRBD2. V lost 1 base and J lost 4; bases outside the gene matches: 3. Germline lookup yields CDR1 LNHDA and CDR2 SQIVND (reference sequence). The CDR3 loop spans 15 amino acids. The CDR3 region is CASSIASSGTGELFF. CDR3 nucleotides: TGTGCCAGTAGTATAGCGTCTAGCGGCACCGGGGAGCTGTTTTTT.

V usage is TRBV19 and J usage is TRBJ1-5, with 8 bases that match TRBD1. Germline CDR1 is LNHDA and CDR2 is SQIVND (reference sequence). The CDR3 covers 14 residues. Trimming removed 2 bases from V and 8 bases from J; junction bases left unmatched: 5. Here the CDR3 reads CASSIRGQAKPQHF. The DNA of the CDR3 is TGTGCCAGTAGTATACGGGGACAGGCGAAGCCCCAGCATTTT.

V gene TRBV11-2 combines with J gene TRBJ1-1; no reliable D call. Trimming removed 1 base at V and 1 base at J, with 4 bases between. Germline-derived CDR1 and CDR2 are SGHAT and FQNNGV. This CDR3 spans 13 amino acids. The CDR3 coding sequence is TGTGCCAGCAGCTTAGGGCAGAACACTGAAGCTTTCTTT. Translating it yields CASSLGQNTEAFF.

This chain joins TRBV2 and TRBJ2-3; 15 positions agree with TRBD2. Germline lookup yields CDR1 SNHLY and CDR2 FYNNEI. V was clipped by 6 bases and J by 4 bases; unmatched bases: 8. The CDR3 totals 17 residues. The DNA of the CDR3 is TGTGCCAGCAGCCCCGGGACTAGCGGGAGGCGTGCAGATACGCAGTATTTT. It encodes CASSPGTSGRRADTQYF.

This clone was observed a few times. The V and J genes are TRBV4-1 and TRBJ1-1; TRBD1 might be the D (5 bases). Germline loops: CDR1 MGHRA, CDR2 YSYEKL. Trimming cost V 4 bases and J 1 base, with 7 bases left between them. CDR3 length: 13 residues. The DNA for the CDR3 is TGCGCCAGCAGCCGGGGGGGGAACACTGAAGCTTTCTTT. It specifies CASSRGGNTEAFF.

The chain combines TRBV21-1 with TRBJ2-3; no check of the table's D call, TRBD2, against the DNA was made. TRBV21-1 is noted as a pseudogene. CDR3 length equals 16 residues. CDR3 bases: TGTGCCAGCAGCAAAGGGACTAGTAATCATACAGATACGCAGTATTTT. Amino acids: CASSKGTSNHTDTQYF.

This rearrangement joins TRBV19 to TRBJ1-5, with 9 bases identical to TRBD1. V trimming: 6 bases; J trimming: 4 bases; junction bases outside the gene matches: 16. Germline V gives CDR1 LNHDA, CDR2 SQIVND (reference sequence). The CDR3 extends over 18 amino acids. This chain's CDR3 is CASSPRVLDRGGNQPQHF. DNA of the CDR3: TGTGCCAGTAGCCCTAGGGTGTTGGACAGGGGCGGGAATCAGCCCCAGCATTTT.

The rearrangement uses TRBV10-2 and TRBJ1-1; D might be TRBD1 (6 bases). This CDR3 comprises 14 residues. The V end was cut by 7 bases, the J end by 1 base, with 13 bases between. Germline V gene data show CDR1 as WSHSY and CDR2 as SAAADI. Here the CDR3 DNA reads TGCGCCAGCACTCAGGACAGCACGAACACTGAAGCTTTCTTT. Protein sequence: CASTQDSTNTEAFF.

The chain uses TRBV11-3 and TRBJ2-3; perhaps TRBD2 as D (7 bases). Trimming removed 3 bases from V and 2 bases from J, with 12 bases in between. This CDR3 is 15 amino acids long. CDR1 and CDR2 (germline): SGHNT, YENEEA. CDR3 residues: CASSLEGGATDTQYF. The CDR3 DNA is TGTGCCAGCAGCTTGGAGGGGGGGGCCACAGATACGCAGTATTTT.

The count of this clone is one. The rearrangement uses TRBV7-2 and TRBJ2-7; 10 bases line up with TRBD2. Germline V CDR1 and CDR2: SGHTA, FQGNSA. The V gene end was trimmed by 5 bases and the J gene end by 4 bases; junction bases not matched to a gene: 5. The CDR3 consists of 14 residues. CDR3 bases: TGTGCCAGCAGCGAGACTAGCGGGTATTACGAGCAGTACTTC. This gives the protein CASSETSGYYEQYF.

The chain combines TRBV28 with TRBJ2-1, with D possibly matching TRBD1 (6 bases). Germline CDR1 is MDHEN and CDR2 is SYDVKM. The CDR3 is made up of 14 amino acids. V was pared by 3 bases and J by 10 bases, with 16 bases between. CDR3 DNA: TGTGCCAGCAGTTTGTCGCAGGGGTCTGGGGAGCAGTTCTTC. This translates into CASSLSQGSGEQFF.